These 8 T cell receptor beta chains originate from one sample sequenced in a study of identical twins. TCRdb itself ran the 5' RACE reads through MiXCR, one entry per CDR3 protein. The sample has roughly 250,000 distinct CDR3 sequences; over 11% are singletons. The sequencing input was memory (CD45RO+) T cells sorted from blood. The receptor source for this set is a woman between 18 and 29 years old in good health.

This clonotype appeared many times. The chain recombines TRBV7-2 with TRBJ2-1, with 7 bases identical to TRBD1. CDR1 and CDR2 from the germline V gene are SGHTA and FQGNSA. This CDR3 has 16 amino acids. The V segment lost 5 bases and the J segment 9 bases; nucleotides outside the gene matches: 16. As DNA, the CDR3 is TGTGCCAGCAGCGGACCTCAGGGGGTCCTGCGTGGTGAGCAGTTCTTC. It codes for CASSGPQGVLRGEQFF.

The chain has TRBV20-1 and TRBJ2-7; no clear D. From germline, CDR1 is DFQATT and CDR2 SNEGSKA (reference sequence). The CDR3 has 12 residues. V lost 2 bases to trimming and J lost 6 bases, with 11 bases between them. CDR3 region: CSARSSRSEQYF. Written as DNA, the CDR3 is TGCAGTGCTAGATCCTCGAGGAGCGAGCAGTACTTC.

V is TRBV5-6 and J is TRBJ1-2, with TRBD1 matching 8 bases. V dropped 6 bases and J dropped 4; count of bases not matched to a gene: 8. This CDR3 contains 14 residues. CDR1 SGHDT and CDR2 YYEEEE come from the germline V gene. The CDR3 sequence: CASNFRDRSYGYTF. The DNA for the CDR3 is TGTGCCAGCAACTTCCGGGACAGGTCCTATGGCTACACCTTC.

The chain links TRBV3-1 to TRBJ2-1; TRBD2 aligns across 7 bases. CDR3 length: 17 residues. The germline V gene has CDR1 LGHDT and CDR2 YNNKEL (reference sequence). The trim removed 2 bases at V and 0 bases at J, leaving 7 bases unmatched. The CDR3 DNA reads TGTGCCAGCAGCCAAAGTAGCGGGCGGGGCTCCTACAATGAGCAGTTCTTC. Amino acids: CASSQSSGRGSYNEQFF.

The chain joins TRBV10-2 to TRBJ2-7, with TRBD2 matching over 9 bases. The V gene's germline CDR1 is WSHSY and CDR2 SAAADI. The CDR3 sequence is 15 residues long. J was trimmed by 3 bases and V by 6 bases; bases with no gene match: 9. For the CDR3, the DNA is TGCGCCAGCAGACCCTTAAGCGGGAGGTACTACGAGCAGTACTTC. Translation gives CASRPLSGRYYEQYF.

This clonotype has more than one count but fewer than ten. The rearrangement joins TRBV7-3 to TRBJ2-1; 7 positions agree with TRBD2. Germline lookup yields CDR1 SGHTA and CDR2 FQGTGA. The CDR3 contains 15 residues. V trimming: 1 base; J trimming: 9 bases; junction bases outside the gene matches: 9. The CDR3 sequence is CASSLISAGKGEQFF. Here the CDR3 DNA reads TGTGCCAGCAGCTTAATCTCAGCGGGGAAAGGTGAGCAGTTCTTC. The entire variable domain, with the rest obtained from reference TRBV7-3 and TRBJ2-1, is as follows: GAGVSQTPSNKVTEKGKYVELRCDPISGHTALYWYRQSLGQGPEFLIYFQGTGAADDSGLPNDRFFAVRPEGSVSTLKIQRTERGDSAVYLCASSLISAGKGEQFFGPGTRLTVL.

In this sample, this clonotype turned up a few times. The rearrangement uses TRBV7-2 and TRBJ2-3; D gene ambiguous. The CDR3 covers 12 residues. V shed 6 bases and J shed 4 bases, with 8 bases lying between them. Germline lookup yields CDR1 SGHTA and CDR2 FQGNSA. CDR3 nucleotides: TGTGCCAGCAGATCAGTAGCAGATACGCAGTATTTT. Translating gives CASRSVADTQYF.

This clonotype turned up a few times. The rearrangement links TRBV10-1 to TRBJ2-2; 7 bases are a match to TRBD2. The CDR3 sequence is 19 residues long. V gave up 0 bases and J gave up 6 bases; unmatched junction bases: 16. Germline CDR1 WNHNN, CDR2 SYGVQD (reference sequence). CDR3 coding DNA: TGCGCCAGCAGTGAGTCCCGACGTGGACTAGGTATTAAAGCCGGGGAGCTGTTTTTT. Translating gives CASSESRRGLGIKAGELFF.